One sample yielded the 2 T cell receptor beta chains listed below, sequenced in a study of blood T cells in healthy people across ages. Alongside a J-beta primer mix, a sample-barcoded 5' primer served in a second PCR lasting about 7 to 12 cycles. From the 5' RACE reads, TCRdb called clonotypes with MiXCR, one entry per CDR3 protein. Here the sample spans over 600,000 distinct CDR3 sequences, approximately 53% being singletons. The sample consisted of blood. The receptors here all came from a man aged 35-49 years in good health.

This clonotype was found a few times. The V call is TRBV24-1, the J call TRBJ2-1; 8 bases align to TRBD1. V trimming: 4 bases; J trimming: 6 bases; junction bases outside the gene matches: 4. Per the germline V gene, CDR1 is KGHDR and CDR2 is SFDVKD. The CDR3 has 14 amino acids. CDR3 bases: TGTGCCACCAGTGACCAGGGGGCGAGCAATGAGCAGTTCTTC. Translating it yields CATSDQGASNEQFF.

This clonotype was seen a handful of times. The rearrangement uses TRBV29-1 and TRBJ2-1; TRBD2 is a possible D gene (6 bases). The CDR3 totals 9 residues. Trimming pared 0 bases from V and 15 bases from J, leaving 6 bases between. CDR1 and CDR2 from the germline V gene are SQVTM and ANQGSEA. CDR3 in DNA: TGCAGCGTTGAAGAGGGAGGGTTCTTC. Its protein product is CSVEEGGFF.